This T cell receptor (beta chain) was recovered during a study of TIL therapy for anti-PD-1-resistant metastatic lung cancer. V lost 1 base and J 1 base, leaving 16 bases between the germline ends. Germline V CDR1 and CDR2: LGHNA, YSLEER. The length of the CDR3 is 17 residues. This was the immunoSEQ v3 assay. Libraries were sequenced to 2 million to 2.5 million read pairs (survey) or roughly 4.5-6.5 million (deep). Data came from immunoSEQ multiplex PCR; TCRdb stores just in-frame clones and leaves some out. Among tens of thousands of clones listed, about 86% were seen once. Time point noted: pre-treatment sample, taken before nivolumab and TIL therapy.

Sequenced material: blood, taken at baseline. The chain employs TRBV4-3 and TRBJ1-1; no clear D. This TCR was sampled from a person between 25 and 80 years old with non-small cell lung cancer. This CDR3 reads CASSQGVSRGSNTEAFF. Written as DNA, the CDR3 is TGCGCCAGCAGCCAAGGGGTGTCGCGGGGTTCGAACACTGAAGCTTTCTTT.